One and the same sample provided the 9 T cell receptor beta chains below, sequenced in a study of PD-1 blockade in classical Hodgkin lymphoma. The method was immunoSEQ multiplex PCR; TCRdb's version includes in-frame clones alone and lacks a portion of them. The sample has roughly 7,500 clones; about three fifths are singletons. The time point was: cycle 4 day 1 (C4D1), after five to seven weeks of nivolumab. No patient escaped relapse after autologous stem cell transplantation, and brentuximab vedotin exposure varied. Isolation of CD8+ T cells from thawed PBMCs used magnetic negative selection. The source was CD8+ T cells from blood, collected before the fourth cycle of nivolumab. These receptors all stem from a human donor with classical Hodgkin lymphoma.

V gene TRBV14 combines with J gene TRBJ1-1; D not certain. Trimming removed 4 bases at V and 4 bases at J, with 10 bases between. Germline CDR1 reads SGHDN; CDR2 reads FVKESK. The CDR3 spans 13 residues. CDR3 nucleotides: TGTGCCAGCAGCCTGGGCCGGCGCACTGAAGCTTTCTTT. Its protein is CASSLGRRTEAFF.

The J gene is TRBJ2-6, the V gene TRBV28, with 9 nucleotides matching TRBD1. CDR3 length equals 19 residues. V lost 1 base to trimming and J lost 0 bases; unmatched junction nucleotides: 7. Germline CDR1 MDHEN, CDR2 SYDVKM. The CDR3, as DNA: TGTGCCAGCAGTTTATTGTGGGACAGGGTGCTCTCTGGGGCCAACGTCCTGACTTTC. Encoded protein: CASSLLWDRVLSGANVLTF.

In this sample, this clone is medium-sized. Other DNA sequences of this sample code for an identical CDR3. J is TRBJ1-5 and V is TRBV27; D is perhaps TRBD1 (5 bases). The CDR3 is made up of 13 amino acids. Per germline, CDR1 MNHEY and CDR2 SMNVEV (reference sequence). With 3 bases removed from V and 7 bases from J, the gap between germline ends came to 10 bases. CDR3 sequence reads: CASSFTRGQPQHF. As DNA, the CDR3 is TGTGCCAGCAGTTTCACACGGGGGCAGCCCCAGCATTTT.

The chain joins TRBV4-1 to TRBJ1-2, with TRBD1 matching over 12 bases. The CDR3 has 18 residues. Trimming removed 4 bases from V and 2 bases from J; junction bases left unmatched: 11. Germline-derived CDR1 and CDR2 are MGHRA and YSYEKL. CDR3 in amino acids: CASSRTGTGGAGNYGYTF. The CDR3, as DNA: TGCGCCAGCAGCCGCACCGGGACAGGGGGCGCAGGAAACTATGGCTACACCTTC.

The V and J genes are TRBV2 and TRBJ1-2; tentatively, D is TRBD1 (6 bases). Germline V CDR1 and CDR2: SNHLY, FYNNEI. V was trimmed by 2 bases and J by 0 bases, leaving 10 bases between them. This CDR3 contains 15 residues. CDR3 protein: CASSEPGDPNYGYTF. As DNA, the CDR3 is TGTGCCAGCAGTGAACCAGGGGATCCTAACTATGGCTACACCTTC.

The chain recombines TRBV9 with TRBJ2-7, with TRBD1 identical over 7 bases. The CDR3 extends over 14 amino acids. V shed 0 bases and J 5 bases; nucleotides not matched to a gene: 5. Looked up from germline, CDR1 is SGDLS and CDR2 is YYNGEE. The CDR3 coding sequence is TGTGCCAGCAGCGTAGCAGGGGGAGTAAACGAGCAGTACTTC. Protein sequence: CASSVAGGVNEQYF.

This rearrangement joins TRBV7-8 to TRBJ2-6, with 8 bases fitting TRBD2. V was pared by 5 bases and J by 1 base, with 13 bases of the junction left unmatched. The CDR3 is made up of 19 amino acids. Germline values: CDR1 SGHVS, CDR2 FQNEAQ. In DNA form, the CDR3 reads TGTGCCAGCAGCCCCCGGCTAGCGGGCCTTTTATCTGGGGCCAACGTCCTGACTTTC. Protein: CASSPRLAGLLSGANVLTF.

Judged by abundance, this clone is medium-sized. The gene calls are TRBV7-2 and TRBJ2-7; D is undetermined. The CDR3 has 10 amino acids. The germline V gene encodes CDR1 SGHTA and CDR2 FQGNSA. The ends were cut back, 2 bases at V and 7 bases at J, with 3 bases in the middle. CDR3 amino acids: CASSLREQYF. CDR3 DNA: TGTGCCAGCAGCTTAAGGGAGCAGTACTTC.

For the CDR3, the DNA is TGTGCCAGTAGTCTCCATGCGGAGAGGGGGGTGAGCTCCTACAATGAGCAGTTCTTC. Protein sequence: CASSLHAERGVSSYNEQFF. V usage is TRBV19 and J usage is TRBJ2-1; possibly TRBD1 or TRBD2 for D (6 bases each). CDR3 size: 19 residues. V dropped 5 bases and J dropped 0 bases, with 23 bases sitting between them. The germline CDR1 and CDR2 sequences are LNHDA and SQIVND (reference sequence).